This is a list of T cell receptor beta chains from one sample in a study of T cell responses to AZD1222 COVID-19 vaccine. Produced via immunoSEQ multiplex PCR; TCRdb's table is partial and in-frame only. The table has fewer than 100,000 clones, around 90% seen once; the top ten hold over 1.3%. This specimen consisted of peripheral blood, obtained 28 days after the second AZD1222 dose. These TCRs come from an adult who received the AZD1222 COVID-19 vaccine. Both conserved end residues are part of each CDR3. D genes are given only for firm matches. A clone size is listed for some rows: how often the clone was seen (once, few, many), or a class if it is expanded.

D: -
J: TRBJ1-6
V: TRBV19
size: -
DNA: TGTGCCAGTAGCGATGATCCCGGACGGGGGGGAAATTCACCCCTCCACTTT
CDR3: CASSDDPGRGGNSPLHF

D: TRBD1
J: TRBJ1-5
V: TRBV9
size: few
DNA: TGTGCCAGCAGCGTAGAGGGACAGTCTCATCAGCCCCAGCATTTT
CDR3: CASSVEGQSHQPQHF

D: TRBD2
J: TRBJ2-1
V: TRBV7-2
size: -
DNA: TGTGCCAGCAGCTTCCAGCGGGGGGGCTACAATGAGCAGTTCTTC
CDR3: CASSFQRGGYNEQFF

D: -
J: TRBJ2-1
V: TRBV18
size: -
DNA: TGTGCCAGCTCACCACCGGAACAGAGCAATGAGCAGTTCTTC
CDR3: CASSPPEQSNEQFF

D: -
J: TRBJ2-7
V: TRBV2
size: -
DNA: TGTGCCAGCAGTGCCGAGATTTTATCCCACGAGCAGTACTTC
CDR3: CASSAEILSHEQYF

D: TRBD2
J: TRBJ2-5
V: TRBV5-1
size: -
DNA: TGCGCCACCAAATTAGCGGGGGCAGAGACCCAGTACTTC
CDR3: CATKLAGAETQYF

D: -
J: TRBJ1-5
V: TRBV3-1/TRBV3-2
size: -
DNA: TGTGCCAGCAGCCAAAGGGAGGATCAGCCCCAGCATTTT
CDR3: CASSQREDQPQHF

D: TRBD1
J: TRBJ1-3
V: TRBV18
size: -
DNA: TGTGCCAGCTCACCGGGACAGAGCTCTGGAAACACCATATATTTT
CDR3: CASSPGQSSGNTIYF

D: -
J: TRBJ2-6
V: TRBV9
size: -
DNA: TGTGCCAGCAGCGTCGGACGTCTCTCTGGGGCCAACGTCCTGACTTTC
CDR3: CASSVGRLSGANVLTF

D: -
J: TRBJ2-7
V: TRBV6-5
size: -
DNA: TGTGCCAGTGGAACAGGGCCCCATTACGAGCAGTACTTC
CDR3: CASGTGPHYEQYF

D: -
J: TRBJ2-5
V: TRBV5-8
size: -
DNA: TGTGCCAGCAGCGCTTCTGGTGTTTTGGGGCTAGGAGAGACCCAGTACTTC
CDR3: CASSASGVLGLGETQYF

D: -
J: TRBJ1-2
V: TRBV5-4
size: -
DNA: TGTGCCAGCAGCTTGGCCTCAGGGTGGATTTACTATGGCTACACCTTC
CDR3: CASSLASGWIYYGYTF

D: -
J: TRBJ2-7
V: TRBV6-6
size: once
DNA: TGTGCCAGCAGCCCCGGGGGCTACGAGCAGTACTTC
CDR3: CASSPGGYEQYF

D: -
J: TRBJ2-7
V: TRBV11-2
size: -
DNA: TGTGCCAGCAGCTCCAGCTCCTACGAGCAGTACTTC
CDR3: CASSSSSYEQYF

D: -
J: TRBJ1-4
V: TRBV5-4
size: -
DNA: TGTGCCAGAAGGGTGAAAAAACTGTTTTTT
CDR3: CARRVKKLFF

D: -
J: TRBJ1-3
V: TRBV19
size: -
DNA: TGTGCCAGTAGTGTGGGACACTACTCTGGAAACACCATATATTTT
CDR3: CASSVGHYSGNTIYF

D: TRBD1
J: TRBJ1-2
V: TRBV6-2/TRBV6-3
size: -
DNA: TGTGCCAGCAGCGCCCCGGGACAGCGGACCGCTAACTATGGCTACACCTTC
CDR3: CASSAPGQRTANYGYTF

D: TRBD1
J: TRBJ1-6
V: TRBV28
size: -
DNA: TGTGCCAGCAGTACACCGGACAGGGTATCACCCCTCCACTTT
CDR3: CASSTPDRVSPLHF